This entry describes one T cell receptor (beta chain). The CDR3 is made up of 12 amino acids. Germline loops: CDR1 LGHNT, CDR2 FRNRAP. Trimming shortened V by 6 bases and J by 9 bases, and 12 bases separated the two germline ends. This record comes from a study of shared clonotypes between healthy human individuals. Genomic DNA of every subset was divided equally among multiple immunoSEQ plates. Sequencing was performed with immunoSEQ multiplex PCR; in TCRdb, only in-frame clones are kept and a portion is missing. The table shows millions of clones, with just over 90% occurring only once. This chain connects TRBV12-5 to TRBJ2-1; D remains unclear. The clonotype originates from a man younger than 35 in good health. Some clones in this sample may be carry-over from other donors' samples. The specimen was naive CD4+ T cells from PBMCs. Noted subset: CD45RA+ positively selected. The CDR3 loop is CASGLGFGEQFF. The CDR3 DNA reads TGTGCTAGTGGACTCGGGTTCGGTGAGCAGTTCTTC.